This T cell receptor beta chain was recovered during a study of neurological immune-mediated disorders. From the 5' RACE reads, TCRdb called clonotypes with MiXCR, one entry per CDR3 protein. The data show over 45,000 distinct CDR3 sequences, about 25% seen once. This clonotype was recorded once. This TCR was recovered from a woman aged 70 to 79 in good health. Source material: PBMCs.

The CDR3 loop reads CAISEGVAGSDTQYF. The CDR3 region has the DNA TGTGCCATCAGTGAGGGGGTAGCGGGTTCAGATACGCAGTATTTT. The chain is built from TRBV10-3 and TRBJ2-3; 7 bases align to TRBD2. The CDR3 is 15 residues long. J gave up 4 bases and V 2 bases, and 6 bases lay outside the gene matches. Germline loops: CDR1 ENHRY, CDR2 SYGVKD.